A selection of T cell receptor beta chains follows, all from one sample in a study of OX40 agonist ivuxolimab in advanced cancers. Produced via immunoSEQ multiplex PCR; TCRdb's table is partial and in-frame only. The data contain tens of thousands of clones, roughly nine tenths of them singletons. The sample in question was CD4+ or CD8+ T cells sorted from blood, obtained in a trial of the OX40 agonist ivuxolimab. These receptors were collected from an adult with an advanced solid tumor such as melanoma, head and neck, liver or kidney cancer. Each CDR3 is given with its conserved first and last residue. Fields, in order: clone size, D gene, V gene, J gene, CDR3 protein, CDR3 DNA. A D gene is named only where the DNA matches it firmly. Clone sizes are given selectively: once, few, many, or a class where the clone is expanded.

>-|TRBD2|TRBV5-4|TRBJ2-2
CASQSGAGAGTGELFF
TGTGCCAGCCAGTCGGGAGCGGGGGCCGGCACCGGGGAGCTGTTTTTT
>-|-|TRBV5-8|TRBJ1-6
CASSLVAGLTNSPLHF
TGTGCCAGCAGCTTGGTGGCAGGTCTAACAAATTCACCCCTCCACTTT
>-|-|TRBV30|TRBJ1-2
CAWSEGKGSYGYTF
TGTGCCTGGAGTGAAGGAAAGGGGAGCTATGGCTACACCTTC
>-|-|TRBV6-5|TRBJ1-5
CASSLNRGQPQHF
TGTGCCAGCAGCCTTAATAGAGGACAGCCCCAGCATTTT
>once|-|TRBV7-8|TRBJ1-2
CASSLELSGSGYGYTF
TGTGCCAGCAGCTTAGAATTGTCAGGGTCTGGCTATGGCTACACCTTC
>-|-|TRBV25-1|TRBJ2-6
CASSESRVPNVLTF
TGTGCCAGCAGTGAATCCAGAGTTCCCAACGTCCTGACTTTC
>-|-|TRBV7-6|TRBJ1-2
CASRPIRSYNYGYTF
TGTGCCAGCAGACCCATTAGGAGTTACAACTATGGCTACACCTTC
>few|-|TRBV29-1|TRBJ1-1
CSVYLKGDTEAFF
TGCAGCGTCTACTTGAAGGGGGACACTGAAGCTTTCTTT
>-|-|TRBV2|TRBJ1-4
CASSAYGEKLFF
TGTGCCAGCAGTGCCTATGGTGAAAAACTGTTTTTT
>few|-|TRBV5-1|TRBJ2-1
CASSLDPDGNEQFF
TGCGCCAGCAGCTTGGATCCAGACGGGAATGAGCAGTTCTTC
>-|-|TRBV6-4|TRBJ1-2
CASSDSSFLLNYGYTF
TGTGCCAGCAGTGACTCGTCCTTCCTACTTAACTATGGCTACACCTTC
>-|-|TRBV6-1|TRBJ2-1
CASSEALKVEQFF
TGTGCCAGCAGTGAAGCGCTGAAGGTCGAGCAGTTCTTC
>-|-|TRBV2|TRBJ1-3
CASSEAFPQTGSGNTIYF
TGTGCCAGCAGTGAAGCCTTCCCCCAAACAGGCTCTGGAAACACCATATATTTT
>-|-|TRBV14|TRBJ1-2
CASSQGTFSGYTF
TGTGCCAGCAGCCAAGGGACATTCAGTGGCTACACCTTC
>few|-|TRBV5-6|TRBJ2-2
CASSPGVFTGELFF
TGTGCCAGCAGCCCAGGGGTGTTTACCGGGGAGCTGTTTTTT
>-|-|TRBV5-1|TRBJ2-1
CASSFSREEQFF
TGCGCCAGCAGCTTCTCCCGGGAAGAGCAGTTCTTC
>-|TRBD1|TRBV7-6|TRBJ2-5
CASSLGQVYQETQYF
TGTGCCAGCAGCTTGGGACAGGTGTACCAAGAGACCCAGTACTTC
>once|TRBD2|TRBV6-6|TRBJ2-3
CASRPPSGSATDTQYF
TGTGCCAGCAGACCCCCTAGCGGATCGGCCACAGATACGCAGTATTTT
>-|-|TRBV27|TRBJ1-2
CASSPSIGPYGYTF
TGTGCCAGCAGTCCCAGTATAGGACCATATGGCTACACCTTC
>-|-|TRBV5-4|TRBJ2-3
CASSLFGRGEDTQYF
TGTGCCAGCAGCTTGTTCGGTCGAGGGGAAGATACGCAGTATTTT
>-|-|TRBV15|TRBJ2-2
CATRQGGTGELFF
TGTGCCACCAGACAGGGGGGGACCGGGGAGCTGTTTTTT
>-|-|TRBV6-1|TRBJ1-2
CASSDPGRNYGYTF
TGTGCCAGCAGCGACCCGGGGCGCAACTATGGCTACACCTTC
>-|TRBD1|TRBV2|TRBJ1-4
CASRAGGEKLFF
TGTGCCAGCAGGGCAGGGGGTGAAAAACTGTTTTTT
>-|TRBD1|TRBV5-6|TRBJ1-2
CASSYRDRGGYGYTF
TGTGCCAGCAGCTACCGGGACAGGGGAGGGTATGGCTACACCTTC
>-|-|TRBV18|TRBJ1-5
CASGGNSNQPQHF
TGTGCCAGTGGTGGGAATAGCAATCAGCCCCAGCATTTT
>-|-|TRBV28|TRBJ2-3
CASPPGGPPTDTQYF
TGTGCCAGCCCGCCAGGGGGGCCCCCCACAGATACGCAGTATTTT
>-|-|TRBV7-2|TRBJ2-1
CASSLGGSSNEQFF
TGTGCCAGCTCATTGGGGGGATCAAGTAATGAGCAGTTCTTC
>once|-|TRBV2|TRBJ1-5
CASGPTSNQPQHF
TGTGCCAGCGGTCCAACTAGCAATCAGCCCCAGCATTTT
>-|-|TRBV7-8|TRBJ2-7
CASSFSSGRSYEQYF
TGTGCCAGCAGCTTTTCGAGCGGGCGGTCCTACGAGCAGTACTTC
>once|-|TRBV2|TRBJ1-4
CASSEARGKVDEKLFF
TGTGCCAGCAGTGAAGCGCGGGGGAAGGTTGATGAAAAACTGTTTTTT
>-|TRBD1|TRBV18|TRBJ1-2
CASSPPDRDPPYGYTF
TGTGCCAGCTCACCCCCGGACAGGGACCCTCCCTATGGCTACACCTTC
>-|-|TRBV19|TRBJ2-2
CATRKSGRSNTGELFF
TGTGCCACTCGGAAGTCCGGCAGGTCGAACACCGGGGAGCTGTTTTTT
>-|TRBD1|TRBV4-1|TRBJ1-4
CASSRLQGGNEKLFF
TGCGCCAGCAGCCGCTTACAGGGGGGTAATGAAAAACTGTTTTTT
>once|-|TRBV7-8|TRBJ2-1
CASSLAGGPYEQFF
TGTGCCAGCAGCTTAGCGGGGGGGCCCTATGAGCAGTTCTTC
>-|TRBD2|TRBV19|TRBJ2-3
CASSMPGGPTDTQYF
TGTGCCAGTAGTATGCCGGGGGGGCCCACAGATACGCAGTATTTT
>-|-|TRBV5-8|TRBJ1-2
CASSQDQFDYGYTF
TGCGCCAGCAGCCAAGACCAGTTTGACTATGGCTACACCTTC
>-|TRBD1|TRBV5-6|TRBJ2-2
CASSSPGQANTGELFF
TGTGCCAGCAGCTCACCGGGACAGGCTAACACCGGGGAGCTGTTTTTT
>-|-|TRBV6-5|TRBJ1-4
CASSYPRQSLFEKLFF
TGTGCCAGCAGTTACCCCCGACAGAGTCTCTTCGAAAAACTGTTTTTT
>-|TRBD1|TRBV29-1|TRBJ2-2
CSVDRTGVGGELFF
TGCAGCGTTGACCGGACAGGGGTGGGCGGGGAGCTGTTTTTT
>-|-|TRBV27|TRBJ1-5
CASRKERGNQPQHF
TGTGCCAGCAGAAAAGAACGGGGCAATCAGCCCCAGCATTTT
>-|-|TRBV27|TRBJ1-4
CASSLKGVDLRGEKLFF
TGTGCCAGCAGTTTGAAGGGGGTGGATCTGAGAGGGGAAAAACTGTTTTTT
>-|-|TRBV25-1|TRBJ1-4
CASSYGSATNEKLFF
TGTGCCAGCAGTTACGGGAGTGCAACTAATGAAAAACTGTTTTTT
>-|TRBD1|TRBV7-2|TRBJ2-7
CASSRDRTSYEQYF
TGTGCCAGCAGCCGGGACAGGACCTCCTACGAGCAGTACTTC
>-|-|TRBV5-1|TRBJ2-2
CASPLEGTGELFF
TGCGCCAGCCCCTTAGAGGGCACCGGGGAGCTGTTTTTT
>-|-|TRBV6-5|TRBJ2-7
CASSGIYEQYF
TGTGCCAGCAGTGGAATATACGAGCAGTACTTC
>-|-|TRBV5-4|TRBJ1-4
CASSLAATANEKLFF
TGTGCCAGCAGCTTGGCAGCGACAGCGAATGAAAAACTGTTTTTT
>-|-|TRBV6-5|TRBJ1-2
CASSFTGNGYTF
TGTGCCAGCAGTTTCACGGGGAATGGCTACACCTTC
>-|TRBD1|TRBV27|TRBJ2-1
CASSPNRDRGNEQFF
TGTGCCAGCAGCCCAAACCGGGACAGGGGAAATGAGCAGTTCTTC
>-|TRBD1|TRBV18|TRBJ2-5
CASSPSQGQETQYF
TGTGCCAGCTCACCCTCACAGGGGCAAGAGACCCAGTACTTC
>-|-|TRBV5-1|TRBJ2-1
CASSLHINNEQFF
TGCGCCAGCAGCTTGCACATCAACAATGAGCAGTTCTTC
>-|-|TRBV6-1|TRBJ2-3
CASKGLEASQYF
TGTGCCAGCAAGGGTTTAGAGGCATCGCAGTATTTT
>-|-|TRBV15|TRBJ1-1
CATSSSTRRGTEAFF
TGTGCCACCAGCAGTTCTACCCGGAGGGGGACTGAAGCTTTCTTT
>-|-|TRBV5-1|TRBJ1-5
CASSLDGLGYSNQPQHF
TGCGCCAGCAGTCTGGACGGGTTGGGGTATAGCAATCAGCCCCAGCATTTT
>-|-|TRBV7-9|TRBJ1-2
CASSLGKGPYGYTF
TGTGCCAGCAGCTTAGGGAAGGGACCCTATGGCTACACCTTC
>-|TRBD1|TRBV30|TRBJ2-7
CAGHRGPYEQYF
TGTGCCGGCCACAGGGGCCCCTACGAGCAGTACTTC
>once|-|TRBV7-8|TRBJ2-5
CASSRDAGTLERETQYF
TGTGCCAGCAGCCGAGACGCCGGGACCCTAGAAAGAGAGACCCAGTACTTC
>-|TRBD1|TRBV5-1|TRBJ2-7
CASSTTGQTYEQYF
TGCGCCAGCAGCACCACGGGACAGACCTACGAGCAGTACTTC
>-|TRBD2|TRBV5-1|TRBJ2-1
CASSPSGRSGGGDEQFF
TGCGCCAGCAGCCCCTCCGGGAGGAGCGGGGGTGGAGATGAGCAGTTCTTC
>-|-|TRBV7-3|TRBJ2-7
CASSRPSGEQYF
TGTGCCAGCAGCCGACCGTCGGGGGAGCAGTACTTC